This record looks at one T cell receptor beta chain sequence and its context. Its cognate antigen is unknown. A junction boundary mismatches the germline segment, possibly from a read error. This record belongs to a study of identifying expanded T cells in peripheral blood. The CDR3 spans 18 residues. The V gene's germline CDR1 is SGHNT and CDR2 YYREEE (reference sequence). Study conclusions and caveats: Across healthy donors, higher total template counts meant significantly greater approximately 2-week count variance. Technical replicates showed roughly 1.2 changed clones; approximately two weeks 15 to 20; four weeks 19.

Measured with immunoSEQ multiplex PCR; TCRdb has only the in-frame clones, and not every one. The sample has 95,000 to 100,000 clones; 87% are singletons. V is TRBV5-4 and J is TRBJ2-4, with TRBD1 matching over 11 bases. This clonotype was sampled from a person between 18 and 75 years old in good health. Sequences were obtained from blood. The CDR3 DNA reads as TGTGCCAGCAGTACAGGACAGGGGGCTACACCCGCCAGAAACATTCAGTACTTC. Residues: CASSTGQGATPARNIQYF. Full variable domain (remainder filled in from reference TRBV5-4 and TRBJ2-4): ETGVTQSPTHLIKTRGQQVTLRCSSQSGHNTVSWYQQALGQGPQFIFQYYREEENGRGNFPPRFSGLQFPNYSSELNVNALELDDSALYLCASSTGQGATPARNIQYFGAGTRLSVL.